Below, 30 T cell receptor beta chains from the same sample are listed, as sequenced in a study of T cell repertoires in cytomegalovirus infection. TCRdb reanalysed the reads using MiXCR and keeps one entry per CDR3 protein. The table records 250,000 to 300,000 distinct CDR3 sequences, roughly 15% of them present only once. Sequenced input: PBMCs. Source of these receptors: a human donor in good health (CMV status not recorded). Some clones in this sample may be carry-over from other donors' samples.

This clonotype was observed many times. The chain uses TRBV29-1 and TRBJ2-7; D possibly corresponds to TRBD1 (5 bases). The CDR3 totals 13 residues. Germline V gene data show CDR1 as SQVTM and CDR2 as ANQGSEA. Trimming removed 3 bases at V and 4 bases at J, with 13 bases between. The CDR3 here is CSVEAGKGYEQYF. The CDR3 DNA follows: TGCAGCGTTGAGGCAGGGAAGGGGTACGAGCAGTACTTC.

This clonotype came up many times. The rearrangement links TRBV5-6 to TRBJ2-5; D is perhaps TRBD1 (6 bases). The V end lost 3 bases, the J end lost 4 bases, and 25 bases lay between the germline ends. This CDR3 is 18 amino acids long. CDR1 and CDR2 (germline): SGHDT, YYEEEE. This CDR3 is CASSSQIWGTRDRETQYF. The CDR3 coding sequence is TGTGCCAGCAGCTCGCAGATCTGGGGGACAAGGGACCGAGAGACCCAGTACTTC.

Many counts were recorded for this clonotype. The rearrangement uses TRBV7-8 and TRBJ1-2; tentatively, D is TRBD1 (6 bases). Germline V gene sequence: CDR1 SGHVS, CDR2 FQNEAQ. This CDR3 is built from 14 residues. The V end was cut by 5 bases, the J end by 8 bases, with 18 bases between. The CDR3 DNA reads TGTGCCAGCAGCCTACTACAGGGTGAGAGCGGCTACACCTTC. Encoded protein: CASSLLQGESGYTF.

This clonotype was observed at least ten times. The chain employs TRBV11-3 and TRBJ1-5; D is perhaps TRBD1 (6 bases). Germline lookup yields CDR1 SGHNT and CDR2 YENEEA. The V end lost 6 bases, the J end lost 3 bases, and 9 bases lay between the germline ends. This CDR3 region has 13 residues. The CDR3 nucleotides read TGTGCCAGCAGTGAGGGACACAATCAGCCCCAGCATTTT. This encodes CASSEGHNQPQHF.

This clonotype was counted a few times. This chain connects TRBV12-3 or TRBV12-4 to TRBJ2-5, with D uncertain. This CDR3 is built from 13 residues. V dropped 8 bases and J dropped 1 base, with 11 bases sitting between them. Here the CDR3 reads CASGELVQETQYF. In nucleotides, the CDR3 is TGTGCCAGCGGAGAGCTAGTCCAAGAGACCCAGTACTTC.

The V gene is TRBV5-4, the J gene TRBJ1-2; D is ambiguous. Trimming pared 1 base from V and 7 bases from J, leaving 17 bases between. Germline lookup yields CDR1 SGHNT and CDR2 YYREEE (reference sequence). There are 15 residues in the CDR3. The DNA for the CDR3 is TGTGCCAGCAGCTTGTCGTCTGAAGGCCAAGGTGGCTACACCTTC. Protein product: CASSLSSEGQGGYTF.

This clonotype was seen at least ten times. The J gene is TRBJ1-1, the V gene TRBV4-1; D may be TRBD1 (6 bases). Germline V lookup: CDR1 MGHRA, CDR2 YSYEKL. The germline V and J ends were trimmed by 0 bases and 6 bases, with 23 bases remaining between them. The CDR3 spans 18 residues. This CDR3 reads CASSQDRDIGNSFAEAFF. The CDR3 nucleotides are TGCGCCAGCAGCCAAGACAGGGACATCGGTAATAGTTTCGCTGAAGCTTTCTTT.

This clonotype turned up a few times. The rearrangement links TRBV9 to TRBJ2-1, with a tentative D call TRBD1 (6 bases). This CDR3 has 16 amino acids. The V gene lost 0 bases and the J gene lost 5 bases, with 15 bases spanning the gap. Germline V gene sequence: CDR1 SGDLS, CDR2 YYNGEE. The CDR3 is CASSVGGTLKHNEQFF. In DNA, the CDR3 is TGTGCCAGCAGCGTAGGGGGGACACTTAAACACAATGAGCAGTTCTTC.

The chain joins TRBV7-9 to TRBJ2-1, with a tentative D call TRBD2 (5 bases). Trimming took 8 bases from V and 5 from J, leaving 16 bases between them. Germline loops: CDR1 SEHNR, CDR2 FQNEAQ (reference sequence). This CDR3 comprises 14 residues. The CDR3: CASGPWLADNEQFF. CDR3 coding DNA: TGTGCCAGCGGCCCGTGGCTAGCAGACAATGAGCAGTTCTTC. Filled out from reference TRBV7-9 and TRBJ2-1, the complete variable domain reads DTGVSQNPRHKITKRGQNVTFRCDPISEHNRLYWYRQTLGQGPEFLTYFQNEAQLEKSRLLSDRFSAERPKGSFSTLEIQRTEQGDSAMYLCASGPWLADNEQFFGPGTRLTVL.

At least ten counts were recorded for this clonotype. The chain uses TRBV7-8 and TRBJ2-7; D gene ambiguous. V was cut by 3 bases and J by 2 bases, with 17 bases left in between. The CDR3 consists of 16 residues. CDR1 and CDR2 (germline): SGHVS, FQNEAQ. CDR3 nucleotides: TGTGCCAGCAGCTTTACGGATCCCGGGCCAGCCTACGAGCAGTACTTC. Translation: CASSFTDPGPAYEQYF. Filled out from reference TRBV7-8 and TRBJ2-7, the complete variable domain reads GAGVSQSPRYKVAKRGQDVALRCDPISGHVSLFWYQQALGQGPEFLTYFQNEAQLDKSGLPSDRFFAERPEGSVSTLKIQRTQQEDSAVYLCASSFTDPGPAYEQYFGPGTRLTVT.

A remark on this clonotype: The junction departs from germline at one end; a sequencing error may be responsible. The chain carries TRBV6-2 or TRBV6-3 and TRBJ2-1; no definite D call. CDR3 length equals 12 residues. Germline V lookup: CDR1 MNHEY, CDR2 SVGEGT. The CDR3 is CATSDSRDEQFF. As DNA, the CDR3 is TGTGCCACCAGTGATTCTAGAGATGAGCAGTTCTTC.

This clonotype was counted many times. The CDR3: CASSLVSAISNTGELFF. The DNA of the CDR3 is TGTGCCAGCAGCTTAGTATCGGCTATCTCAAACACCGGGGAGCTGTTTTTT. V usage is TRBV7-2 and J usage is TRBJ2-2; no reliable D call. The V gene lost 1 base and the J gene lost 2 bases, with 14 bases spanning the gap. Germline V gene lookup returns CDR1 SGHTA and CDR2 FQGNSA. The CDR3 has 17 amino acids.

This clonotype was found many times. The chain uses TRBV7-2 and TRBJ1-1, with D possibly matching TRBD1 (5 bases). The germline V gene encodes CDR1 SGHTA and CDR2 FQGNSA. Between the trimmed V and J ends, which lost 4 bases and 6 bases, there was a span of 18 bases. The CDR3 consists of 15 residues. CDR3 sequence reads: CASSSDTRVGAEAFF. CDR3 DNA sequence: TGTGCCAGCAGCTCCGACACCAGGGTTGGCGCTGAAGCTTTCTTT.

The J gene is TRBJ1-5, the V gene TRBV6-1, with D perhaps matching TRBD1 (6 bases). V lost 1 base and J lost 3, with 10 bases in between. This CDR3 is 15 amino acids long. CDR1 is MNHNS, CDR2 SASEGT, per germline. The CDR3 DNA reads as TGTGCCAGCAGTGAAGTTCGGACAGTCAATCAGCCCCAGCATTTT. It translates to CASSEVRTVNQPQHF.

The J gene is TRBJ1-2, the V gene TRBV7-9; the match to TRBD1 covers 8 bases. This CDR3 is 16 amino acids long. Germline CDR1 SEHNR, CDR2 FQNEAQ (reference sequence). V shed 1 base, J shed 8 bases, and the junction held 12 bases outside the gene matches. CDR3: CASSLGRDRRPDGYTF. CDR3 nucleotides: TGTGCCAGCAGCTTAGGGAGGGACAGGCGGCCCGACGGCTACACCTTC.

This clonotype came up many times. The V and J genes are TRBV6-1 and TRBJ2-3, with D tentatively TRBD1 (6 bases). CDR3 size: 14 residues. Germline CDR1 is MNHNS and CDR2 is SASEGT. Trimming pared 5 bases from V and 2 bases from J, leaving 11 bases between. This chain's CDR3 is CASSSTGSTDTQYF. In DNA, the CDR3 is TGTGCCAGCAGTTCTACAGGGTCCACAGATACGCAGTATTTT.

This clonotype came up many times. V is TRBV7-2 and J is TRBJ2-5; the match to TRBD2 covers 10 bases. Looked up from germline, CDR1 is SGHTA and CDR2 is FQGNSA. CDR3 size: 17 residues. J gave up 4 bases and V 1 base, and 9 bases lay outside the gene matches. CDR3 DNA: TGTGCCAGCAGCTTAGGTCGGTCTAGCGGGAGTATAGAGACCCAGTACTTC. Its translation: CASSLGRSSGSIETQYF.

In its sample, this clonotype was seen many times. The chain links TRBV6-1 to TRBJ2-1; 8 bases agree with TRBD2. V trimming: 3 bases; J trimming: 9 bases; junction bases outside the gene matches: 10. Germline V gene lookup returns CDR1 MNHNS and CDR2 SASEGT. The CDR3 runs 15 residues. CDR3 protein: CASSERAGAFSEQFF. DNA for the CDR3: TGTGCCAGCAGTGAGCGAGCGGGGGCCTTCAGTGAGCAGTTCTTC.

Only a few counts were recorded for this clonotype. The CDR3 sequence: CATSDAAPQGGPYNEQFF. The CDR3 DNA sequence: TGTGCCACCAGTGATGCGGCCCCACAGGGCGGCCCCTACAATGAGCAGTTCTTC. This sequence joins TRBV24-1 and TRBJ2-1; a weak D match, TRBD1 (6 bases). Trimming took off 3 bases at V and 2 bases at J, with 19 bases between the two ends. The CDR3 runs to 18 residues. CDR1 is KGHDR, CDR2 SFDVKD, per germline.

In this sample, this clonotype turned up many times. V is TRBV7-2 and J is TRBJ1-4; TRBD1 matches at 11 bases. There are 14 residues in the CDR3. The V gene's germline CDR1 is SGHTA and CDR2 FQGNSA. The V and J ends lost 5 bases and 7 bases, in that order; junction bases with no gene match: 3. CDR3 amino acids: CASSQGTGGEKLFF. CDR3 coding DNA: TGTGCCAGCAGCCAGGGGACAGGGGGTGAAAAACTGTTTTTT.

This clonotype was seen only a few times. The chain employs TRBV18 and TRBJ1-5; possibly TRBD1 for D (5 bases). Trimming removed 3 bases at V and 2 bases at J, with 11 bases between. Germline values: CDR1 KGHSH, CDR2 LQKENI. This CDR3 is built from 15 residues. CDR3 coding DNA: TGTGCCAGCTCACCGTTCGGGACTGGCAATCAGCCCCAGCATTTT. It translates to CASSPFGTGNQPQHF.

This clonotype was observed many times. The V call is TRBV28, the J call TRBJ2-7; maybe TRBD2 (6 bases). This CDR3 has 16 residues. V was trimmed by 3 bases and J by 2 bases, leaving 17 bases between them. Germline V gene data show CDR1 as MDHEN and CDR2 as SYDVKM. In nucleotides, the CDR3 is TGTGCCAGCAGTTTGCCCAAAGGACTATCAGCCTACGAGCAGTACTTC. It encodes CASSLPKGLSAYEQYF. Using reference TRBV28 and TRBJ2-7 for the parts outside the CDR3, the full variable domain is DVKVTQSSRYLVKRTGEKVFLECVQDMDHENMFWYRQDPGLGLRLIYFSYDVKMKEKGDIPEGYSVSREKKERFSLILESASTNQTSMYLCASSLPKGLSAYEQYFGPGTRLTVT.

This clonotype was picked up a small number of times. J is TRBJ2-3 and V is TRBV18; possible D gene TRBD2, 5 bases. The CDR3 covers 13 residues. Trimming removed 3 bases at V and 2 bases at J, with 6 bases between. From germline, CDR1 is KGHSH and CDR2 LQKENI. The CDR3 DNA follows: TGTGCCAGCTCACCCCGGGACACAGATACGCAGTATTTT. As protein: CASSPRDTDTQYF.

This clonotype has at least ten counts. The chain combines TRBV7-6 with TRBJ2-1, with D hard to call. CDR1 is SGHVS, CDR2 FNYEAQ, per germline. V was trimmed by 0 bases and J by 0 bases, leaving 9 bases between them. This CDR3 comprises 16 residues. In DNA, the CDR3 is TGTGCCAGCAGCTTAGCTCCGACGAACTCCTACAATGAGCAGTTCTTC. Its translation is CASSLAPTNSYNEQFF.

The V call is TRBV9, the J call TRBJ2-5; D gene uncertain. V dropped 3 bases and J dropped 1 base, with 7 bases sitting between them. The CDR3 sequence is 13 residues long. CDR1 and CDR2 from the germline V gene are SGDLS and YYNGEE. This CDR3 is CASSAPLQETQYF. CDR3 coding DNA: TGTGCCAGCAGCGCACCCCTCCAAGAGACCCAGTACTTC.

J is TRBJ1-5 and V is TRBV5-1; 7 bases are a match to TRBD1. The CDR3 totals 16 residues. V lost 0 bases to trimming and J lost 6 bases; unmatched junction nucleotides: 9. Germline CDR1 reads SGHRS; CDR2 reads YFSETQ. The DNA for the CDR3 is TGCGCCAGCAGCTTGGAAGGCCCGACAGGGCCTCAGCCCCAGCATTTT. Its protein is CASSLEGPTGPQPQHF.

The chain uses TRBV7-9 and TRBJ2-2; no clear D. V lost 11 bases to trimming and J lost 2 bases, with 15 bases between them. This CDR3 is 14 amino acids long. The V gene's germline CDR1 is SEHNR and CDR2 FQNEAQ (reference sequence). This chain's CDR3 is CARSRRVNTGELFF. The CDR3 DNA is TGTGCCCGGTCACGTCGGGTTAACACCGGGGAGCTGTTTTTT.

V is TRBV5-1 and J is TRBJ2-3, with 7 bases fitting TRBD2. The CDR3 length is 18 residues. Germline loops: CDR1 SGHRS, CDR2 YFSETQ. V was pared by 4 bases and J by 1 base, with 15 bases of the junction left unmatched. The CDR3 DNA is TGCGCCAGCAGCCACCCCTCGACGGGGGGAGCTGGCACAGATACGCAGTATTTT. This gives the protein CASSHPSTGGAGTDTQYF.

This clonotype was seen at least ten times. The chain employs TRBV7-8 and TRBJ2-5; D may match TRBD1 or TRBD2 (5 bases each). V lost 6 bases, J lost 3 bases, and 11 bases lay in between. CDR1 and CDR2 from the germline V gene are SGHVS and FQNEAQ. This CDR3 has 13 amino acids. CDR3 amino acids: CASSSGPKETQYF. In DNA, the CDR3 is TGTGCCAGCAGTTCGGGGCCAAAAGAGACCCAGTACTTC.

This rearrangement joins TRBV6-2 or TRBV6-3 to TRBJ1-5, with D hard to call. There are 13 residues in the CDR3. Germline CDR1 MNHEY, CDR2 SVGEGT. V was cut by 5 bases and J by 9 bases, with 14 bases left in between. CDR3 bases: TGTGCCAGCAGTCCAAACAGTCTCAGGCCCCAGCATTTT. Translating gives CASSPNSLRPQHF.